This T cell receptor (beta chain) was captured by sequencing in a study of blood T cell repertoires in COVID-19. Profiled with immunoSEQ multiplex PCR; TCRdb holds only in-frame clones, not every one. Among about 140,000 clones listed, about 87% were seen once. Germline CDR1 reads GTSNPN; CDR2 reads SVGIG (reference sequence). V shed 3 bases, J shed 4 bases, and the junction held 6 bases outside the gene matches. The CDR3 contains 14 residues. The receptor's source is a man over 45 who had recovered from COVID-19. The chain couples TRBV30 to TRBJ2-7; TRBD2 agrees at 10 bases. The specimen was peripheral blood. Written as DNA, the CDR3 is TGTGCCTGGAGACTTCCTAGCGGGGGTTACGAGCAGTACTTC. The encoded protein is CAWRLPSGGYEQYF.